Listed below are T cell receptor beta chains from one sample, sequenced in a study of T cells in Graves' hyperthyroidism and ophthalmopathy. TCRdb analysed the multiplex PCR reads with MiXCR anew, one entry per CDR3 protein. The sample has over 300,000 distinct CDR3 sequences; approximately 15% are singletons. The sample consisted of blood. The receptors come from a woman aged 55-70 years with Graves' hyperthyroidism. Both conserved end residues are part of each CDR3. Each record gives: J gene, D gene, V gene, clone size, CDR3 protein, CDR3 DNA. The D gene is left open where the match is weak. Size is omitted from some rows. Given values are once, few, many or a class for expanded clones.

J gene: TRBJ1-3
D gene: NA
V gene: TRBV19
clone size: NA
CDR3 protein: CATYVGGSGNTIYF
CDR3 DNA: TGTGCCACATACGTTGGGGGCTCTGGAAACACCATATATTTT

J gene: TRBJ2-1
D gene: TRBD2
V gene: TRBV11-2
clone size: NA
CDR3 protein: CASSPRLAGGHEQFF
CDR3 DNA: TGTGCCAGCAGCCCGAGACTAGCGGGAGGACATGAGCAGTTCTTC

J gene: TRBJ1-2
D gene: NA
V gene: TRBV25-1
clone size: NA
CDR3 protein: CASSEPGQFYTF
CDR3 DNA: TGTGCCAGCAGTGAACCCGGACAGTTCTACACCTTC

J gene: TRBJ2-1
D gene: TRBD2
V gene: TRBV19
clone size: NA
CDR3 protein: CASGKREPPYNEQFF
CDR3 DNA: TGTGCCAGTGGCAAGCGGGAGCCACCCTACAATGAGCAGTTCTTC

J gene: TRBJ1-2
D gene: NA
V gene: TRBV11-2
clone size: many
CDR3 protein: CASSDYRENYGYTF
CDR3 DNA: TGTGCCAGCAGCGACTACAGGGAGAACTATGGCTACACCTTC

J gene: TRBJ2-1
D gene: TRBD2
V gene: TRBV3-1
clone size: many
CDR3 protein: CASSHPTSVAYNEQFF
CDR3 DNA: TGTGCCAGCAGCCACCCGACTAGCGTGGCCTACAATGAGCAGTTCTTC

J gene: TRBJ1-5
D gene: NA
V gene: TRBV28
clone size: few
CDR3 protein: CASRRASFRGNQPQHF
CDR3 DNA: TGTGCCAGCAGGAGGGCCAGCTTCCGGGGCAATCAGCCCCAGCATTTT

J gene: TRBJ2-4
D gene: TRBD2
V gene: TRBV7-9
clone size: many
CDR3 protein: CASSSVAGAKNIQYF
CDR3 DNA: TGTGCCAGCAGCTCCGTAGCGGGAGCCAAAAACATTCAGTACTTC

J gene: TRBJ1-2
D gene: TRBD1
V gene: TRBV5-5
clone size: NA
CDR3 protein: CASSLSSIGTEVTDGYTF
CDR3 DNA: TGTGCCAGCAGCTTGTCATCCATTGGGACAGAAGTAACCGATGGCTACACCTTC

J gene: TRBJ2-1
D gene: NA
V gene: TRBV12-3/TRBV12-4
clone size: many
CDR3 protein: CASTIKTGIEQFF
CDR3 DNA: TGTGCCAGCACCATCAAAACAGGGATTGAGCAGTTCTTC

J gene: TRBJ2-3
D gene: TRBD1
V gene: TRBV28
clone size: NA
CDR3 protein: CASSLLRDRGLASTDTQYF
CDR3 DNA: TGTGCCAGCAGTTTGCTCCGGGACAGGGGGCTTGCTAGCACAGATACGCAGTATTTT

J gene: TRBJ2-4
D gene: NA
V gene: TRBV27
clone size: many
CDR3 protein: CASGPRAVTVAKNIQYF
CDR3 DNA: TGTGCCAGCGGTCCTCGGGCCGTCACCGTAGCCAAAAACATTCAGTACTTC

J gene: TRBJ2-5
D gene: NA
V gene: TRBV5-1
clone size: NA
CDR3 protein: CASSLQGTQETQYF
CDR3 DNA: TGCGCCAGCAGCTTGCAGGGAACACAAGAGACCCAGTACTTC

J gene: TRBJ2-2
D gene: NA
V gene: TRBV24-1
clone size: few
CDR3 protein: CATSGLGGAGELFF
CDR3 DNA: TGTGCCACCAGTGGTCTGGGTGGGGCCGGGGAGCTGTTTTTT

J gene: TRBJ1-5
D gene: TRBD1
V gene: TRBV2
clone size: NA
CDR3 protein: CASRVDILRGQPQHF
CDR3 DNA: TGTGCCAGCAGGGTGGACATCCTCAGGGGGCAGCCCCAGCATTTT

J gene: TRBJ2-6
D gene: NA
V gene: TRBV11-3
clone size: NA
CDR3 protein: CASSITGGANVLTF
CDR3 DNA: TGTGCCAGCAGCATCACCGGGGGGGCCAACGTCCTGACTTTC

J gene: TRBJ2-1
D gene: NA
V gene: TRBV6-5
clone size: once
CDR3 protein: CASSSYGAQFF
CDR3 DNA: TGTGCCAGCAGTTCCTACGGCGCGCAGTTCTTC

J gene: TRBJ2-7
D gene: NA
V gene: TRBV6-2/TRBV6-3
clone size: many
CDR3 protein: CASSYARNSYEQYF
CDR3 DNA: TGTGCCAGCAGTTACGCCAGAAACTCCTACGAGCAGTACTTC

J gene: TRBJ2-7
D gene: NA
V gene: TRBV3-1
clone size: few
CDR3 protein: CASSQGASLYEQYF
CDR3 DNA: TGTGCCAGCAGCCAAGGAGCTAGTCTCTACGAGCAGTACTTC

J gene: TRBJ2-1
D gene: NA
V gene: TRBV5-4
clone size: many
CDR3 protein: CASSRMQLGGYNEQFF
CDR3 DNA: TGTGCCAGCAGCCGTATGCAGCTAGGAGGCTACAATGAGCAGTTCTTC

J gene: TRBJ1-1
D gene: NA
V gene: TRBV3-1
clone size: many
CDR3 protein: CASSQVANEAFF
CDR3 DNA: TGTGCCAGCAGCCAGGTAGCTAATGAAGCTTTCTTT

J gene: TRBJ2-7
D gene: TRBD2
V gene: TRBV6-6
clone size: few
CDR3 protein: CASSYGTTYEQYF
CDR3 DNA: TGTGCCAGCAGTTACGGGACTACTTACGAGCAGTACTTC

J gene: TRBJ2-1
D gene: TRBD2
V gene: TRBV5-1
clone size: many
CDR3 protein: CASSTGTSPYNEQFF
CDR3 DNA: TGCGCCAGCAGTACCGGGACTAGTCCCTACAATGAGCAGTTCTTC

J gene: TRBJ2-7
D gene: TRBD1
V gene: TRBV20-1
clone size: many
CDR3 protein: CSANLGTGNAYEQYF
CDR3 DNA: TGCAGTGCTAACCTCGGGACAGGGAACGCTTACGAGCAGTACTTC

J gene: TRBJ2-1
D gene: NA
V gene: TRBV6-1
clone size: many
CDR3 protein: CASRLARTEGYEQFF
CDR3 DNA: TGTGCCAGCAGATTAGCAAGGACCGAAGGGTATGAGCAGTTCTTC

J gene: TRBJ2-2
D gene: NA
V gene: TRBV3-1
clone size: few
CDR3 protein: CASSPPPSGTAVLFF
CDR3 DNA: TGTGCCAGCAGCCCCCCACCCTCCGGGACGGCTGTGCTGTTTTTT

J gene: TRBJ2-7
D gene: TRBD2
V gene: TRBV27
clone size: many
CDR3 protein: CASSPKLAGAYEQYF
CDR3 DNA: TGTGCCAGCAGTCCTAAACTAGCGGGAGCATACGAGCAGTACTTC

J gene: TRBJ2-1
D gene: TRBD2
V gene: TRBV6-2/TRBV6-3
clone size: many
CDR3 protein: CASGLAGDNNEQFF
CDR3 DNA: TGTGCCAGCGGACTAGCGGGAGATAACAATGAGCAGTTCTTC

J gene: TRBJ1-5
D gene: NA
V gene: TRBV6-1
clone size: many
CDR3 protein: CASSVSKRGGQPQHF
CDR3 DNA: TGTGCCAGCAGTGTGAGTAAGAGAGGTGGTCAGCCCCAGCATTTT

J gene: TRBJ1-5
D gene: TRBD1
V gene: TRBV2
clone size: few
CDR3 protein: CASTMDRGGEPQHF
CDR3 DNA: TGTGCCAGCACCATGGACAGGGGCGGGGAGCCCCAGCATTTT

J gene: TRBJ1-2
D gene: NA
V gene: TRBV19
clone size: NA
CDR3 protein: CASNQGWGEYGYTF
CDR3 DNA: TGTGCCAGTAATCAGGGGTGGGGAGAGTATGGCTACACCTTC

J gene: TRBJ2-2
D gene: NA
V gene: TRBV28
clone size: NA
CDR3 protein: CASSLQTDGELFF
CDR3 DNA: TGTGCCAGCAGCCTTCAGACGGACGGGGAGCTGTTTTTT

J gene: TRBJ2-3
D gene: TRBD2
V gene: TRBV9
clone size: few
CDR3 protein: CASNRLAGGISDTQYF
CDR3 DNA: TGTGCCAGCAATAGGTTGGCGGGAGGGATCTCAGATACGCAGTATTTT

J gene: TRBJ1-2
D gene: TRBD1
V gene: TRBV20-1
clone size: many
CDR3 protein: CSAIPPRGAGQAYGYTF
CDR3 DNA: TGCAGTGCTATCCCTCCCAGGGGAGCGGGACAGGCCTATGGCTACACCTTC

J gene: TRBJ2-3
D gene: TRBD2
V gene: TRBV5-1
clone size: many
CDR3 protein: CASSVGTSPSTDTQYF
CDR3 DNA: TGCGCCAGCAGCGTCGGGACTAGCCCTAGCACAGATACGCAGTATTTT

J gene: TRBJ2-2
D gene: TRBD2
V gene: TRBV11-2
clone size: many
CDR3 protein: CASREGLAGVDTGELFF
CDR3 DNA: TGTGCCAGCAGGGAAGGACTAGCGGGAGTCGACACCGGGGAGCTGTTTTTT

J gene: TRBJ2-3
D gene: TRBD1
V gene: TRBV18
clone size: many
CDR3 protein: CASSPLTGEKDTQYF
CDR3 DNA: TGTGCCAGCTCACCGTTGACAGGGGAGAAAGATACGCAGTATTTT

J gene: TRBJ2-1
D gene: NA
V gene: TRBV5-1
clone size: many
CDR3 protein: CASENLASNEQFF
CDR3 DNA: TGCGCCAGCGAAAACCTAGCGTCGAATGAGCAGTTCTTC

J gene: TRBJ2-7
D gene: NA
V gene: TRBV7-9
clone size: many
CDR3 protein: CASSSGRYYEQYF
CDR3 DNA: TGTGCCAGCAGCTCAGGACGATACTACGAGCAGTACTTC

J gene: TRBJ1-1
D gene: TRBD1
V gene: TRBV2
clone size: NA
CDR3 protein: CASSRTGGVTEAFF
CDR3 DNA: TGTGCCAGCAGTAGGACAGGGGGCGTCACTGAAGCTTTCTTT

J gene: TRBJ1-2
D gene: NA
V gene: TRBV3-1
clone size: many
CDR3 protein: CASSHLQNYGYTF
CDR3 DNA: TGTGCCAGCAGCCATTTACAGAACTATGGCTACACCTTC

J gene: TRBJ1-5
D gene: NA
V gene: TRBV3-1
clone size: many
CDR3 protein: CASSQGRGDQPQHF
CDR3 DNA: TGTGCCAGCAGCCAAGGCAGGGGTGATCAGCCCCAGCATTTT

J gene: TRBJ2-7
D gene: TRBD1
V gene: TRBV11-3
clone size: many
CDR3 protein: CASSLAGTDHEQYF
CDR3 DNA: TGTGCCAGCAGCTTAGCTGGGACAGACCACGAGCAGTACTTC

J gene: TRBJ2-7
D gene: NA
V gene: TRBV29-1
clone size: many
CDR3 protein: CSVIGRTAYEQYF
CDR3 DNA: TGCAGCGTGATCGGGAGAACGGCCTACGAGCAGTACTTC

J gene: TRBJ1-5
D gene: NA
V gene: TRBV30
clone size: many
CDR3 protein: CAWSLGIGNQPQHF
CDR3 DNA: TGTGCCTGGAGTCTGGGGATTGGCAATCAGCCCCAGCATTTT

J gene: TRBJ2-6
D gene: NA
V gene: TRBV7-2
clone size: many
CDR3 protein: CASSLALVGANVLTF
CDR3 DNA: TGTGCCAGCAGCTTAGCGCTGGTAGGGGCCAACGTCCTGACTTTC